Here is one T cell receptor beta chain with its context. Original data processing: Reference gene primers were amplified, and this amplification served to estimate nucleated cell counts. Profiling relied on immunoSEQ multiplex PCR, and the TCRdb table lists in-frame clones only, not all of them. The V and J calls and the clone size are those of that table, but D and trimming were determined from the DNA. Of around 25,000 clones in the sample, approximately 91% were seen once. Germline V gives CDR1 SGHRS, CDR2 YFSETQ. The CDR3 consists of 14 residues. V shed 2 bases, J shed 7 bases, and the junction held 5 bases outside the gene matches. The data belong to a study of blood T cell repertoires in COVID-19. At the level of the study: The study drew acute and convalescent COVID-19 samples from the United States, Italy and Spain. PBMCs, B-cell-depleted T cells, or T cells were the source of the cDNA or gDNA that made up the material.

Sequencing was performed on peripheral blood. The sequence derives from a woman in her 70s with active COVID-19. The chain recombines TRBV5-1 with TRBJ1-3, with 8 bases that match TRBD1. As DNA, the CDR3 is TGCGCCAGCAGCTTACAGGGGGACGGGAACACCATATATTTT. Encoded protein: CASSLQGDGNTIYF.